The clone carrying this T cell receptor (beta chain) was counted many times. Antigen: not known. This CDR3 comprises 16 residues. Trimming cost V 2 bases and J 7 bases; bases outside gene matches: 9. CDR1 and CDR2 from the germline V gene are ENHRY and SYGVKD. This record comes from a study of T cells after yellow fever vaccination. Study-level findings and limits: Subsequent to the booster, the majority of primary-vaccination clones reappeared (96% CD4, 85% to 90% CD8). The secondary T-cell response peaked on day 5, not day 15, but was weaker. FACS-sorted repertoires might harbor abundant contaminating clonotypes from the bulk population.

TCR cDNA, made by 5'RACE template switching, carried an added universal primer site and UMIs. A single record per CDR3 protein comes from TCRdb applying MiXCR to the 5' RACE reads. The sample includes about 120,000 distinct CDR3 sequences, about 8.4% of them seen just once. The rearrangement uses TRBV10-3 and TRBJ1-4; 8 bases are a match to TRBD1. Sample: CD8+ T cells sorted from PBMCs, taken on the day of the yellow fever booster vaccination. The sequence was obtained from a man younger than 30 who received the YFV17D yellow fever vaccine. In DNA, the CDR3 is TGTGCCATCAGTGAGGGACAGGGACCTAACGGTGAAAAACTGTTTTTT. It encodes CAISEGQGPNGEKLFF.